The 10 T cell receptor beta chains below come from one sample, sequenced in a study of OX40 agonist ivuxolimab in advanced cancers. TCRdb's table, derived via immunoSEQ multiplex PCR, lists solely in-frame clones and lacks some. The data show some 81,000 clones, with around 85% seen just once and 2% held by the top ten. The specimen was CD4+ or CD8+ T cells sorted from blood, collected in a trial of the OX40 agonist ivuxolimab. The receptors come from an adult with an advanced solid tumor such as melanoma, head and neck, liver or kidney cancer.

As to this clone: This specimen includes other DNA sequences encoding the same CDR3. V gene TRBV11-1 combines with J gene TRBJ2-7, with D possibly being TRBD2 (5 bases). Germline values: CDR1 SGHAT, CDR2 FQDESV (reference sequence). V lost 3 bases and J lost 1, with 10 bases in between. CDR3 size: 14 residues. The CDR3 here is CASSLRAPSYEQYF. Written as DNA, the CDR3 is TGTGCCAGCAGCTTGCGGGCCCCTTCCTACGAGCAGTACTTC. Variable domain in full (rest from reference TRBV11-1 and TRBJ2-7): EAEVAQSPRYKITEKSQAVAFWCDPISGHATLYWYRQILGQGPELLVQFQDESVVDDSQLPKDRFSAERLKGVDSTLKIQPAELGDSAMYLCASSLRAPSYEQYFGPGTRLTVT.

V usage is TRBV2 and J usage is TRBJ2-2; 7 nucleotides align to TRBD2. The trim removed 1 base at V and 1 base at J, leaving 3 bases unmatched. CDR3 length: 16 amino acids. Germline V lookup: CDR1 SNHLY, CDR2 FYNNEI. CDR3 loop: CASSEVGGGNTGELFF. The CDR3 coding sequence is TGTGCCAGCAGTGAAGTTGGCGGGGGGAACACCGGGGAGCTGTTTTTT.

J is TRBJ2-2 and V is TRBV7-9; D uncertain. Trimming left V 5 bases short and J 11 bases short, with 9 bases between. The CDR3 loop spans 11 amino acids. Germline-derived CDR1 and CDR2 are SEHNR and FQNEAQ (reference sequence). This CDR3 is CASSVMDELFF. The CDR3 region has the DNA TGTGCCAGCAGCGTCATGGACGAGCTGTTTTTT. The full variable domain, in which reference TRBV7-9 and TRBJ2-2 provide the parts outside the CDR3, is DTGVSQNPRHKITKRGQNVTFRCDPISEHNRLYWYRQTLGQGPEFLTYFQNEAQLEKSRLLSDRFSAERPKGSFSTLEIQRTEQGDSAMYLCASSVMDELFFGEGSRLTVL.

The V and J genes are TRBV2 and TRBJ2-6; maybe TRBD1 (5 bases). The germline V gene has CDR1 SNHLY and CDR2 FYNNEI. Trimming removed 2 bases from V and 0 bases from J, with 17 bases in between. This CDR3 has 19 amino acids. CDR3 in amino acids: CASSELHSGFTSGANVLTF. The CDR3 DNA follows: TGTGCCAGCAGTGAACTTCATTCAGGGTTCACCTCTGGGGCCAACGTCCTGACTTTC.

CDR3 in DNA: TGTGCCAGCAGTTTCCCTAGACAGGACGCTAATGAAAAACTGTTTTTT. Translating it yields CASSFPRQDANEKLFF. The chain has TRBV28 and TRBJ1-4; TRBD1 is a possible D gene (6 bases). Germline CDR1 MDHEN, CDR2 SYDVKM. The V gene lost 3 bases and the J gene lost 3 bases, with 14 bases spanning the gap. This CDR3 contains 16 residues.

The rearrangement uses TRBV11-2 and TRBJ1-2; 8 nucleotides line up with TRBD1. The length of the CDR3 is 14 residues. The ends lost 2 bases at V and 6 bases at J; junction bases unmatched: 5. Germline loops: CDR1 SGHAT, CDR2 FQNNGV. CDR3 residues: CASSLSGGIHGYTF. The CDR3 bases are TGTGCCAGCAGCTTATCAGGGGGCATACATGGCTACACCTTC. The full variable domain, with the rest looked up from reference TRBV11-2 and TRBJ1-2, is EAGVAQSPRYKIIEKRQSVAFWCNPISGHATLYWYQQILGQGPKLLIQFQNNGVVDDSQLPKDRFSAERLKGVDSTLKIQPAKLEDSAVYLCASSLSGGIHGYTFGSGTRLTVV.

The chain combines TRBV5-1 with TRBJ1-3; 7 bases are a match to TRBD1. The J segment lost 4 bases and the V segment lost 4 bases, leaving 5 bases of the junction unmatched. Germline V gene sequence: CDR1 SGHRS, CDR2 YFSETQ. The CDR3 length is 14 residues. CDR3 sequence (DNA): TGCGCCAGCAGCGAACAGGGGTGGGGAAACACCATATATTTT. Protein: CASSEQGWGNTIYF.

A single count supports this clone. The V and J genes are TRBV18 and TRBJ1-5; TRBD1 aligns across 7 bases. Trimming cost V 6 bases and J 1 base; bases outside gene matches: 12. This CDR3 region has 17 residues. The germline V gene encodes CDR1 KGHSH and CDR2 LQKENI. In DNA, the CDR3 is TGTGCCAGCTCCGGCTTCAAACAGGGGACCAGCAATCAGCCCCAGCATTTT. Residues: CASSGFKQGTSNQPQHF. The complete variable domain, with remaining parts taken from reference TRBV18 and TRBJ1-5, reads NAGVMQNPRHLVRRRGQEARLRCSPMKGHSHVYWYRQLPEEGLKFMVYLQKENIIDESGMPKERFSAEFPKEGPSILRIQQVVRGDSAAYFCASSGFKQGTSNQPQHFGDGTRLSIL.

The chain recombines TRBV6-5 with TRBJ2-1; 7 bases fit TRBD1. The CDR3 has 14 amino acids. Looked up from germline, CDR1 is MNHEY and CDR2 is SVGAGI. V was pared by 6 bases and J by 9 bases, with 11 bases of the junction left unmatched. The CDR3, as DNA: TGTGCCAGCAGCCTCAGACAGGGTATATCTGAGCAGTTCTTC. This encodes CASSLRQGISEQFF.

This chain joins TRBV28 and TRBJ1-2; 7 nucleotides agree with TRBD1. This CDR3 has 14 amino acids. From germline, CDR1 is MDHEN and CDR2 SYDVKM. The V segment lost 6 bases and the J segment 4 bases; nucleotides outside the gene matches: 8. This CDR3 is CASRQGQVGYGYTF. The CDR3 region has the DNA TGTGCCAGCAGACAGGGGCAGGTCGGCTATGGCTACACCTTC.